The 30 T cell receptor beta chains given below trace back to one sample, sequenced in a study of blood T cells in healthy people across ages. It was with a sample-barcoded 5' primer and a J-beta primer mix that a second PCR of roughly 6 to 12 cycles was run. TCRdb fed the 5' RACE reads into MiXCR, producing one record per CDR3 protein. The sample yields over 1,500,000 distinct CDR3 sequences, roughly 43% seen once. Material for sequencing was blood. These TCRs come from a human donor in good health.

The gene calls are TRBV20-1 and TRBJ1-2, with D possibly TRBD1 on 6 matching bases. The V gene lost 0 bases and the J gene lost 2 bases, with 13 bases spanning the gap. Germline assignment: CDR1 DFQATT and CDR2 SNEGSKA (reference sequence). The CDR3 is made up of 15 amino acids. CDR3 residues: CSARDRTEGNYGYTF. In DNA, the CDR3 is TGCAGTGCTAGAGACCGGACAGAGGGGAACTATGGCTACACCTTC.

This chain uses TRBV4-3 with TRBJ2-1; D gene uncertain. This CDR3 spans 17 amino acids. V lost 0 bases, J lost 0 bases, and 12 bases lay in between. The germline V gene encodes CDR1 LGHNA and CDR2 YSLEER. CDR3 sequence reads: CASSQDPQDVSYNEQFF. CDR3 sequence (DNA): TGCGCCAGCAGCCAAGATCCCCAGGACGTCTCCTACAATGAGCAGTTCTTC.

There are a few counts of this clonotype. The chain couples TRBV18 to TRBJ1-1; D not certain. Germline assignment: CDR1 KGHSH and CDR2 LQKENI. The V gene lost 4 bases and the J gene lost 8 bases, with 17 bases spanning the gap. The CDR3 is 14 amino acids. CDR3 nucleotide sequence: TGTGCCAGCTCACGGGAAAGGGATGTTGTAGAAGCTTTCTTT. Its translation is CASSRERDVVEAFF.

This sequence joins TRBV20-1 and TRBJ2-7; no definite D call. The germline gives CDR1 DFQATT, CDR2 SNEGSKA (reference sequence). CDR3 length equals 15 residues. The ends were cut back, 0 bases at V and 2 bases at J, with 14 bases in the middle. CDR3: CSARDLNPPPYEQYF. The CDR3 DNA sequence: TGCAGTGCTAGAGATCTAAACCCTCCCCCCTACGAGCAGTACTTC.

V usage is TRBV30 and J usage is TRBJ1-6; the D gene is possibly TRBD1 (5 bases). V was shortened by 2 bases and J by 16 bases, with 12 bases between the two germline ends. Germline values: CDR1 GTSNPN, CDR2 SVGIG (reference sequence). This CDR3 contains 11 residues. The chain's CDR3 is CAWSLPGGLHF. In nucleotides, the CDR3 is TGTGCCTGGAGTCTCCCGGGGGGTCTCCACTTT.

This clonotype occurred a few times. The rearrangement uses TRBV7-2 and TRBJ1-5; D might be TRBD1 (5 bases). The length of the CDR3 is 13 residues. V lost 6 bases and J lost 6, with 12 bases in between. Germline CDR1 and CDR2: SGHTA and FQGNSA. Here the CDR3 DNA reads TGTGCCAGCAGTTCCAGGGCTGGTCAGCCCCAGCATTTT. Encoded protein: CASSSRAGQPQHF.

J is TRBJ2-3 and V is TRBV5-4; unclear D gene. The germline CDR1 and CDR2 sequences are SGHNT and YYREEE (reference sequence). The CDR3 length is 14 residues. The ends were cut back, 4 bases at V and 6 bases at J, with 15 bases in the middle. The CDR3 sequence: CASSRFTGSDTQYF. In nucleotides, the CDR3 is TGTGCCAGCAGCCGTTTCACTGGAAGTGATACGCAGTATTTT.

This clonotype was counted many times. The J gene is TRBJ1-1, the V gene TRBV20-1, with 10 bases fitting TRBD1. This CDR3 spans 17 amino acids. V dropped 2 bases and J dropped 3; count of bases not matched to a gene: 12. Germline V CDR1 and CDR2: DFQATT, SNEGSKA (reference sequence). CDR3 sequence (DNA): TGCAGTGCTAGACGACCAGGGACAGGGGACGCTCACACTGAAGCTTTCTTT. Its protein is CSARRPGTGDAHTEAFF.

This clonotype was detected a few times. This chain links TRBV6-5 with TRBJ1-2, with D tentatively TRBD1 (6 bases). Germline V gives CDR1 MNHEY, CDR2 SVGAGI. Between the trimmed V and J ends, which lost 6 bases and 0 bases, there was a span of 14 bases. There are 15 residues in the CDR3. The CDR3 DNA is TGTGCCAGCAGCAACGACAGGTTTTCTAACTATGGCTACACCTTC. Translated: CASSNDRFSNYGYTF.

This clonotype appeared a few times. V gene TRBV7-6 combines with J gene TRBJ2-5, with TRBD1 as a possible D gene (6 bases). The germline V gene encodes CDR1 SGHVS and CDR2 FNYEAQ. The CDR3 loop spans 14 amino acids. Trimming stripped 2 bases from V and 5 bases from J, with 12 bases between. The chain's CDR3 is CASSLWGPRETQYF. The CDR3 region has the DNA TGTGCCAGCAGCTTATGGGGGCCCCGGGAGACCCAGTACTTC.

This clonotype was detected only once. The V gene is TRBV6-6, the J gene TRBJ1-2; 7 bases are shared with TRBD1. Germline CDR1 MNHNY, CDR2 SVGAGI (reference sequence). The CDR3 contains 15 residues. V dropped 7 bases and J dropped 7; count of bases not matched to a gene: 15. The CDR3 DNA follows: TGTGCCAGCAACCCTTCAGAGGAGGGGGCATGTGGCTACACCTTC. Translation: CASNPSEEGACGYTF.

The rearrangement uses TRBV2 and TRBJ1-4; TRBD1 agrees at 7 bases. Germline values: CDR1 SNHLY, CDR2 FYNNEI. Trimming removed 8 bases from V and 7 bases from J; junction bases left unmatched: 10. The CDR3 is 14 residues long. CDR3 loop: CASHTEQGGEKLFF. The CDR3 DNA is TGTGCCAGCCACACGGAGCAGGGGGGTGAAAAACTGTTTTTT.

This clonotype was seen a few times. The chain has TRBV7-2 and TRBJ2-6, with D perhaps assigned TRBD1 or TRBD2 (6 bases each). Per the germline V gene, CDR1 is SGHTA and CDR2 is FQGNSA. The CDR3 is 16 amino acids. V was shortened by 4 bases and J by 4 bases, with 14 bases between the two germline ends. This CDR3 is CASSSNWGAGANVLTF. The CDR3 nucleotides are TGTGCCAGCAGCTCCAATTGGGGGGCCGGGGCCAACGTCCTGACTTTC.

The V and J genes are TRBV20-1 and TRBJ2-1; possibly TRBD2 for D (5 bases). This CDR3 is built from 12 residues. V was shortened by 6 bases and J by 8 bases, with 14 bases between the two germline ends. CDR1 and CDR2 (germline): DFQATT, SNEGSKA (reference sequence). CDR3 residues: CSANQPGDEQFF. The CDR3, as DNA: TGCAGTGCCAACCAACCCGGGGATGAGCAGTTCTTC.

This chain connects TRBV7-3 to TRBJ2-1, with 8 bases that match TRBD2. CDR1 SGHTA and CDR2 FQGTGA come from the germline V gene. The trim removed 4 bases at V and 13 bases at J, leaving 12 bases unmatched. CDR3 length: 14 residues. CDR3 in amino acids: CASSSLATGTSQFF. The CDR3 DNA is TGTGCCAGCAGCTCCCTCGCAACCGGGACTAGTCAGTTCTTC.

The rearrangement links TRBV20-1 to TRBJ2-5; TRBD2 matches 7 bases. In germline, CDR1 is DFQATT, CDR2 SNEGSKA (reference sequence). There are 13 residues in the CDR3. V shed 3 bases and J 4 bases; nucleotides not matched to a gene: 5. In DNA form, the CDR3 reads TGCAGTGCTAGGCTCTGGGGGGGAGAGACCCAGTACTTC. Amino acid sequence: CSARLWGGETQYF.

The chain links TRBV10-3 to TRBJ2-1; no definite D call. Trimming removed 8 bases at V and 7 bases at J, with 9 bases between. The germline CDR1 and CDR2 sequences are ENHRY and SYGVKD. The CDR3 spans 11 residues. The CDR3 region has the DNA TGTGCCATCGGCACCCAAAATGAGCAGTTCTTC. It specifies CAIGTQNEQFF.

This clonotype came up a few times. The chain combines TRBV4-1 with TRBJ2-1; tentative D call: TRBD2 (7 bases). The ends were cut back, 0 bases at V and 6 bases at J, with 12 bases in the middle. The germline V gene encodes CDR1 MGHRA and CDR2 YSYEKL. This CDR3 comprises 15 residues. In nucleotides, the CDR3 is TGCGCCAGCAGCCAAGAGGGGGGGGCCGGCAATGAGCAGTTCTTC. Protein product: CASSQEGGAGNEQFF.

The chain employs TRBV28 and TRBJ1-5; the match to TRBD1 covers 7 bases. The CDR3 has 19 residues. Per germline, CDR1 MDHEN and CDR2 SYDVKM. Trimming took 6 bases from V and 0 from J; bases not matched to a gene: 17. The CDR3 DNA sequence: TGTGCCAGCAGGTTAGGCGGACCATTTGCAGGGGGTAGCAATCAGCCCCAGCATTTT. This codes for CASRLGGPFAGGSNQPQHF.

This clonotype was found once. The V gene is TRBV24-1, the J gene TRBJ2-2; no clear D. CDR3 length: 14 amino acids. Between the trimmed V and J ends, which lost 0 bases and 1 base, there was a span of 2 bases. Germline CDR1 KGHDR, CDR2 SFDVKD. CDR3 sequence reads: CATSDLRNTGELFF. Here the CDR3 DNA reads TGTGCCACCAGTGATTTGAGGAACACCGGGGAGCTGTTTTTT.

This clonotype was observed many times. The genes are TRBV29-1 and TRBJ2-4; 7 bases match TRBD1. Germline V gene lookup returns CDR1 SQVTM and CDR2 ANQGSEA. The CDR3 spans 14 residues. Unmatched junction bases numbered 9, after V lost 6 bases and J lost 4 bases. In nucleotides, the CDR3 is TGCAGCGTCCTAACGACAGGGCGAAAAAACATTCAGTACTTC. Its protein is CSVLTTGRKNIQYF. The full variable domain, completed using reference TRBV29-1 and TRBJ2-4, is SAVISQKPSRDICQRGTSLTIQCQVDSQVTMMFWYRQQPGQSLTLIATANQGSEATYESGFVIDKFPISRPNLTFSTLTVSNMSPEDSSIYLCSVLTTGRKNIQYFGAGTRLSVL.

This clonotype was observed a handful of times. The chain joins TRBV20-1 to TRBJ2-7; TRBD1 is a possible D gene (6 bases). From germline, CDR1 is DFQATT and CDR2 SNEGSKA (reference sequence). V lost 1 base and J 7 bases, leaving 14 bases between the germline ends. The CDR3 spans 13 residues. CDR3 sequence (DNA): TGCAGTGCTAGAGGGCCGGGACATGGGGAGCAGTACTTC. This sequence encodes CSARGPGHGEQYF.

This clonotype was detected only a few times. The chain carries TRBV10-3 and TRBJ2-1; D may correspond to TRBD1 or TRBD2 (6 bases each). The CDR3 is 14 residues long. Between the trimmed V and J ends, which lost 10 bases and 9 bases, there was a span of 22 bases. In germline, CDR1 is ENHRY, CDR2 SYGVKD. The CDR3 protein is CATLTEGDSGEQFF. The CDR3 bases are TGTGCCACCTTAACCGAGGGGGATAGCGGTGAGCAGTTCTTC.

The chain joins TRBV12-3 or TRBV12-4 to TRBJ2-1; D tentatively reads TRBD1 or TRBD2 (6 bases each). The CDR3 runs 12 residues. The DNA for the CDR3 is TGTGCGTCGTCGGGGGACAACAATGAGCAGTTCTTC. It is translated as CASSGDNNEQFF.

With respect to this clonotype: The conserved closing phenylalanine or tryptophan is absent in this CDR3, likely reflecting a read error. This chain's CDR3 is CSVEEQGNGYTI. CDR3 DNA: TGCAGCGTTGAAGAACAGGGTAATGGCTACACCATC. The chain uses TRBV29-1 and TRBJ1-2, with a possible D match to TRBD1 (6 bases). Germline V gene sequence: CDR1 SQVTM, CDR2 ANQGSEA. The CDR3 is 12 residues long. Trimming removed 0 bases at V and 6 bases at J, with 8 bases between.

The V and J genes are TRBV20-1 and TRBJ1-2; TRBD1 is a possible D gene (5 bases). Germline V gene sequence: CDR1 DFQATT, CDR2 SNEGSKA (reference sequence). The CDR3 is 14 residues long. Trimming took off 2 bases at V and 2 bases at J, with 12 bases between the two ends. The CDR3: CSARTRQSNYGYTF. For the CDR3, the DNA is TGCAGTGCTAGAACCCGACAGTCGAACTATGGCTACACCTTC.

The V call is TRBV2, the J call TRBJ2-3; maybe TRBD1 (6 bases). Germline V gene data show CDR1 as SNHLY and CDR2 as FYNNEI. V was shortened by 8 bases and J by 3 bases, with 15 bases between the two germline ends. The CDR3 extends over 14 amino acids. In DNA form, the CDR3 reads TGTGCCAGCTGGTTAACAGGGCGGACAGATACGCAGTATTTT. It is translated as CASWLTGRTDTQYF.

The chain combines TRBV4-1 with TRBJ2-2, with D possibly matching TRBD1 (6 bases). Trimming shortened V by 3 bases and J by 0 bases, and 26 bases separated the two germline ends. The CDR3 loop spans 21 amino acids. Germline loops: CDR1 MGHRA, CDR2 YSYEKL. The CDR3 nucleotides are TGCGCCAGCAGCCATAGCCCCCTTATCTTGAGACAGGCGACGAACACCGGGGAGCTGTTTTTT. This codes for CASSHSPLILRQATNTGELFF.

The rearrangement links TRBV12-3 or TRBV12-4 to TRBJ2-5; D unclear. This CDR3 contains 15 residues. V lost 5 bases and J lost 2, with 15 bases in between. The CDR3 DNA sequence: TGTGCCAGCAGTCACAACTTCGAATTACAAGAGACCCAGTACTTC. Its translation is CASSHNFELQETQYF.

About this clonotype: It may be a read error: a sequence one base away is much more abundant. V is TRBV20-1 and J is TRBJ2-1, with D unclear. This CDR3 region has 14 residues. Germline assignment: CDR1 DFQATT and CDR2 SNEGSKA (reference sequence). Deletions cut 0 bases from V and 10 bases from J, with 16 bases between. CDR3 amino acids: CSARDRRATYEQFF. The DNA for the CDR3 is TGCAGTGCTAGAGATAGGAGAGCGACCTACGAGCAGTTCTTC.